This T cell receptor beta chain originates from a study of T cell changes during pregnancy in multiple sclerosis. Method: immunoSEQ multiplex PCR; TCRdb's copy keeps in-frame clones and lacks some. This table has 55,000 to 75,000 clones, approximately 90% appearing once. The CDR3 length is 14 residues. Germline V gives CDR1 MNHNS, CDR2 SASEGT. Trimming left V 1 base short and J 2 bases short, with 8 bases between. The sequence was obtained from a female donor with multiple sclerosis, enrolled in a pregnancy study. The sample was peripheral blood, taken after pregnancy. The genes are TRBV6-1 and TRBJ1-2; D perhaps matches TRBD1 (5 bases). The CDR3 DNA reads TGTGCCAGCAGTGAAGTGACAGCGAACTATGGCTACACCTTC. Protein sequence: CASSEVTANYGYTF.